Below, 2 T cell receptor beta chains from the same sample are listed, as sequenced in a study of T-cell memory formation after mild COVID-19. TCRdb re-called the 5' RACE reads with MiXCR, one entry per CDR3 protein. There are 550,000 to 600,000 distinct CDR3 sequences in the sample; about 20% occur only once, and approximately 8.4% lies in the top ten. The sequenced sample was PBMCs or a T cell subset sorted from them (not recorded which). These receptors came from an adult woman who had mild COVID-19 (a few samples of this study predate the infection). Cell type and time point are not known.

This clonotype was found a few times. The rearrangement joins TRBV12-3 or TRBV12-4 to TRBJ2-1; D tentatively fits TRBD1 or TRBD2 (5 bases each). The length of the CDR3 is 13 residues. V shed 5 bases and J shed 5 bases, with 10 bases lying between them. Here the CDR3 reads CASSIGTHNEQFF. In DNA, the CDR3 is TGTGCCAGCAGTATTGGGACCCACAATGAGCAGTTCTTC.

In this sample, this clonotype turned up a few times. CDR3 region: CATSALAGGEQYF. In DNA form, the CDR3 reads TGTGCCACCAGTGCGTTAGCGGGAGGCGAGCAGTACTTC. The rearrangement joins TRBV24-1 to TRBJ2-7, with 10 bases lining up with TRBD2. CDR3 length equals 13 residues. Germline V CDR1 and CDR2: KGHDR, SFDVKD. Trimming at V came to 5 bases and at J to 6 bases, leaving 3 bases not matched to a gene.